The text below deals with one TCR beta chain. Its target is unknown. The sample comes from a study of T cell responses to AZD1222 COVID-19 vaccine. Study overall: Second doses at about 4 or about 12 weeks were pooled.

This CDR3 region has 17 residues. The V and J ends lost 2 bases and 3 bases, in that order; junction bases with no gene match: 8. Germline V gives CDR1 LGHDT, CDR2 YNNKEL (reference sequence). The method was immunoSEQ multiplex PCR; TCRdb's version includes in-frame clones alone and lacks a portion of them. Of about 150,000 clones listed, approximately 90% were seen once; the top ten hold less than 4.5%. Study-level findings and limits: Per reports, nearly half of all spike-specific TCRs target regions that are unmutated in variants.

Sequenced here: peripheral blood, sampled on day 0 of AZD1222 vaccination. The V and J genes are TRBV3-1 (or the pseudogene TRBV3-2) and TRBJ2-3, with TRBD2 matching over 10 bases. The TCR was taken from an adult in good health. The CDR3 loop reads CASSQFSSGRGTDTQYF. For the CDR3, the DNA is TGTGCCAGCAGCCAATTTTCTAGCGGGAGAGGAACAGATACGCAGTATTTT.